The rows below give T cell receptor beta chains drawn from one sample of a study of shared clonotypes between healthy human individuals. Assay: immunoSEQ multiplex PCR; the TCRdb copy retains only in-frame clones and omits some. The sample consists of about 2 million clones, 85% to 95% of them appearing once. Sequencing was performed on naive CD8+ T cells sorted from blood. The receptors were gathered from a man aged 18-30 years in good health. The CDR3 runs from the conserved cysteine through the conserved F or W. A D gene is named only where the DNA matches it firmly. Expanded clones get a size class; other rows say once, few or many, or leave the size out.

>TRBJ1-1|TRBV30|15|.|TRBD1
CAWSGGQGMNTEAFF
TGTGCCTGGAGTGGGGGACAGGGGATGAACACTGAAGCTTTCTTT
>TRBJ2-3|TRBV9|16|.|TRBD2
CASSLGRGASTDTQYF
TGTGCCAGCAGCCTGGGGCGGGGGGCCAGCACAGATACGCAGTATTTT
>TRBJ2-2|TRBV2|12|.|.
CASSVLVGELFF
TGTGCCAGCAGTGTGTTAGTCGGGGAGCTGTTTTTT
>TRBJ1-2|TRBV28|16|.|.
CASRDHDTDGGYGYTF
TGTGCCAGCAGGGACCACGACACGGACGGAGGCTATGGCTACACCTTC
>TRBJ1-1|TRBV28|13|.|.
CASTGLMNTEAFF
TGTGCCAGCACTGGACTTATGAACACTGAAGCTTTCTTT
>TRBJ2-2|TRBV15|12|.|.
CATSRENGELFF
TGTGCCACCAGCAGAGAGAACGGGGAGCTGTTTTTT
>TRBJ1-3|TRBV27|14|.|.
CASSSQGPGNTIYF
TGTGCCAGCAGTTCCCAGGGCCCTGGAAACACCATATATTTT
>TRBJ2-4|TRBV7-9|19|.|TRBD2
CASSLRLAGAFIAKNIQYF
TGTGCCAGCAGCTTACGACTAGCGGGGGCCTTTATAGCCAAAAACATTCAGTACTTC
>TRBJ2-7|TRBV30|16|.|.
CAWSVRMGSGLYEQYF
TGTGCCTGGAGTGTACGAATGGGCTCCGGGCTCTACGAGCAGTACTTC
>TRBJ1-2|TRBV5-6|13|.|.
CASSLVSSHGYTF
TGTGCCAGCAGCTTGGTTTCCAGTCATGGCTACACCTTC
>TRBJ2-5|TRBV6-6|15|.|.
CASSYFGPTKETQYF
TGTGCCAGCAGTTATTTCGGTCCGACAAAAGAGACCCAGTACTTC
>TRBJ2-5|TRBV18|17|.|TRBD2
CASSPPRGGLIGETQYF
TGTGCCAGCTCACCACCGCGGGGGGGGTTGATCGGAGAGACCCAGTACTTC
>TRBJ2-5|TRBV4-3|15|.|.
CASSQVMGEKETQYF
TGCGCCAGCAGCCAAGTTATGGGAGAAAAGGAGACCCAGTACTTC
>TRBJ2-7|TRBV13|18|.|TRBD2
CASSFGPDGTSGGYEQYF
TGTGCCAGCAGCTTCGGCCCCGATGGGACTAGCGGAGGCTACGAGCAGTACTTC
>TRBJ1-1|TRBV5-4|15|.|.
CASSLAGTENTEAFF
TGTGCCAGCAGCTTGGCAGGGACGGAAAACACTGAAGCTTTCTTT
>TRBJ1-2|TRBV7-9|16|.|.
CASSPSLGNPNYGYTF
TGTGCCAGCAGCCCCTCTCTCGGGAATCCTAACTATGGCTACACCTTC
>TRBJ2-7|TRBV13|15|once|TRBD2
CASSFDPGLHGEQYF
TGTGCCAGCAGCTTTGACCCGGGACTACACGGGGAGCAGTACTTC
>TRBJ2-3|TRBV6-1|17|.|TRBD2
CASSQGLAGVRTDTQYF
TGTGCCAGCAGTCAAGGACTAGCGGGAGTGCGTACAGATACGCAGTATTTT
>TRBJ1-2|TRBV2|14|.|TRBD1
CASSEGTGNYGYTF
TGTGCCAGCAGTGAAGGGACAGGGAACTATGGCTACACCTTC
>TRBJ2-1|TRBV13|15|.|.
CASSPGVAEYNEQFF
TGTGCCAGCAGTCCCGGGGTAGCGGAATACAATGAGCAGTTCTTC
>TRBJ2-5|TRBV7-6|19|once|TRBD2
CASSLDGLAGVGHRETQYF
TGTGCCAGCAGCTTAGACGGACTAGCGGGAGTAGGGCACCGAGAGACCCAGTACTTC
>TRBJ2-2|TRBV6-5|16|.|.
CASSYSGPTNTGELFF
TGTGCCAGCAGTTACTCCGGACCTACAAACACCGGGGAGCTGTTTTTT
>TRBJ1-1|TRBV6-5|14|.|TRBD1
CASSYQGAYTEAFF
TGTGCCAGCAGTTATCAGGGGGCGTATACTGAAGCTTTCTTT
>TRBJ2-1|TRBV6-6|12|once|.
CASSYTVAEQFF
TGTGCCAGCAGTTACACCGTAGCGGAGCAGTTCTTC
>TRBJ2-5|TRBV30|13|.|.
CAWSVQGQETQYF
TGTGCCTGGAGTGTACAGGGCCAAGAGACCCAGTACTTC
>TRBJ2-1|TRBV28|18|.|TRBD2
CASSPSIGTSGGYNEQFF
TGTGCCAGCAGTCCTTCGATAGGGACTAGCGGGGGTTACAATGAGCAGTTCTTC
>TRBJ1-2|TRBV2|14|.|.
CASSGGPADGRYTF
TGTGCCAGCAGTGGGGGTCCCGCGGACGGCCGCTACACCTTC
>TRBJ2-7|TRBV7-9|15|.|.
CASSLDRESSYEQYF
TGTGCCAGCAGCTTGGATAGGGAATCAAGCTACGAGCAGTACTTC
>TRBJ1-6|TRBV28|13|.|.
CASSQWGSSPLHF
TGTGCCAGCAGCCAGTGGGGGTCTTCACCCCTCCACTTT
>TRBJ2-1|TRBV5-4|14|.|TRBD2
CASSFPSGRDEQFF
TGTGCCAGCAGCTTCCCTAGCGGGAGGGATGAGCAGTTCTTC
>TRBJ1-2|TRBV27|16|.|.
CASSYITGRYNYGYTF
TGTGCCAGCAGTTATATTACCGGTCGTTATAACTATGGCTACACCTTC
>TRBJ1-1|TRBV28|16|.|.
CASSFPLQGLNTEAFF
TGTGCCAGCAGTTTCCCCCTGCAGGGATTGAACACTGAAGCTTTCTTT
>TRBJ2-5|TRBV28|13|.|TRBD1
CASSLRGRETQYF
TGTGCCAGCAGTTTGAGGGGGCGGGAGACCCAGTACTTC
>TRBJ2-7|TRBV7-6|15|.|TRBD2
CASSLEAGAPHEQYF
TGTGCCAGCAGCTTAGAAGCGGGGGCCCCCCACGAGCAGTACTTC
>TRBJ1-2|TRBV27|14|.|.
CASRTGTPNYGYTF
TGTGCCAGCAGGACCGGCACCCCTAACTATGGCTACACCTTC
>TRBJ1-1|TRBV12-5|11|few|.
CASGLPPEAFF
TGTGCTAGTGGTTTGCCCCCTGAAGCTTTCTTT
>TRBJ2-7|TRBV4-3|16|.|TRBD2
CASSQDWLAGGGEQYF
TGCGCCAGCAGCCAAGATTGGCTAGCGGGAGGTGGCGAGCAGTACTTC
>TRBJ1-1|TRBV19|12|.|.
CASSIAAAEAFF
TGTGCCAGTAGTATAGCCGCCGCAGAAGCTTTCTTT
>TRBJ2-3|TRBV7-2|17|.|.
CASSFAPTGPNTDTQYF
TGTGCCAGCAGCTTCGCGCCGACCGGGCCGAACACAGATACGCAGTATTTT
>TRBJ2-1|TRBV9|12|.|.
CASSVNPNEQFF
TGTGCCAGCAGCGTGAACCCTAATGAGCAGTTCTTC
>TRBJ2-7|TRBV7-6|15|.|.
CASSSTPDRAYEQYF
TGTGCCAGCAGCTCAACCCCGGACCGAGCCTACGAGCAGTACTTC
>TRBJ2-2|TRBV5-1|16|.|.
CASSSGTAANTGELFF
TGCGCCAGCAGCTCAGGCACAGCCGCGAACACCGGGGAGCTGTTTTTT
>TRBJ2-3|TRBV2|17|.|.
CASSGWAADTSTDTQYF
TGTGCCAGCAGTGGCTGGGCAGCCGATACTAGCACAGATACGCAGTATTTT
>TRBJ2-2|TRBV29-1|12|once|TRBD2
CSVEGLAAELFF
TGCAGCGTGGAGGGACTAGCCGCTGAGCTGTTTTTT
>TRBJ2-7|TRBV5-4|11|.|.
CASSSLYEQYF
TGTGCCAGCAGCTCACTCTACGAGCAGTACTTC
>TRBJ2-7|TRBV19|13|.|.
CASSISSDYEQYF
TGTGCCAGTAGTATCTCCTCAGACTACGAGCAGTACTTC
>TRBJ2-1|TRBV6-5|15|.|.
CASSYSQGGYNEQFF
TGTGCCAGCAGTTATTCCCAGGGTGGTTACAATGAGCAGTTCTTC
>TRBJ1-6|TRBV19|17|.|.
CASSSYTESSYNSPLHF
TGTGCCAGTAGTTCTTACACGGAAAGCTCCTATAATTCACCCCTCCACTTT
>TRBJ1-1|TRBV27|16|.|.
CASSLGRGFMGTEAFF
TGTGCCAGCAGTTTGGGACGGGGCTTTATGGGGACTGAAGCTTTCTTT
>TRBJ2-1|TRBV30|20|.|TRBD2
CAWNPGAEGLAGFSYNEQFF
TGTGCCTGGAATCCCGGGGCGGAGGGACTAGCGGGATTCTCCTACAATGAGCAGTTCTTC
>TRBJ2-2|TRBV2|13|.|.
CANANTNTGELFF
TGTGCCAACGCCAACACGAACACCGGGGAGCTGTTTTTT
>TRBJ2-4|TRBV5-6|14|.|.
CASSLLAGVNIQYF
TGTGCCAGCAGCTTGTTGGCAGGGGTGAACATTCAGTACTTC